This T cell receptor beta chain was recovered during a study of shared clonotypes between healthy human individuals. Study at large: Per donor, three plates held CD4 naive cells, three held CD4 memory, two held CD8 naive and one held CD8 memory.

J lost 8 bases, V lost 3 bases, and 10 bases had no gene match. The CDR3 contains 14 residues. The germline V gene encodes CDR1 MDHEN and CDR2 SYDVKM. Generated by immunoSEQ multiplex PCR, the TCRdb table keeps only in-frame clones and is missing some. The sample has hundreds of thousands of clones; roughly 70% are singletons. The rearrangement joins TRBV28 to TRBJ2-7, with 7 positions matching TRBD1. Sequenced sample: memory CD4+ T cells sorted from blood. Sample subset: CD45RA-negative fraction. This receptor was taken from a woman under 40 in good health. The CDR3 sequence is CASSFTGAENKQYF. As DNA, the CDR3 is TGTGCCAGCAGTTTTACAGGGGCAGAAAATAAGCAGTACTTC. Combining the CDR3 with reference TRBV28 and TRBJ2-7 gives the whole variable domain DVKVTQSSRYLVKRTGEKVFLECVQDMDHENMFWYRQDPGLGLRLIYFSYDVKMKEKGDIPEGYSVSREKKERFSLILESASTNQTSMYLCASSFTGAENKQYFGPGTRLTVT.